This is a list of T cell receptor beta chains from one sample in a study of human T cells and chemical hapten exposure. One entry per CDR3 protein, called by TCRdb with MiXCR from the RACE reads. This table has over 100,000 distinct CDR3 sequences, about 11% appearing once. The input for sequencing was whole blood, taken in connection with sensitization to the hapten diphenylcyclopropenone (DPC). Receptors originate from a woman aged 50 to 60 with alopecia areata. Some clones in this sample may be carry-over from other donors' samples. Both conserved end residues are part of each CDR3. A D gene is named only where the DNA matches it firmly. Only some rows state a clone size, as once, few, many or a class for expanded clones.

v_gene,len,j_gene,d_gene,abundance,CDR3aa,CDR3nt
TRBV2,12,TRBJ1-2,-,few,CASSEGDYGYTF,TGTGCCAGCAGTGAGGGTGACTATGGCTACACCTTC
TRBV3-1,17,TRBJ2-1,TRBD1,few,CASSQGRGQGYYNEQFF,TGTGCCAGCAGCCAAGGGCGCGGACAGGGCTATTACAATGAGCAGTTCTTC
TRBV7-9,15,TRBJ2-2,-,-,CASSPRTANTGELFF,TGTGCCAGCAGCCCTCGGACAGCGAACACCGGGGAGCTGTTTTTT
TRBV20-1,15,TRBJ2-3,TRBD2,few,CSARAPSGRTDTQYF,TGCAGTGCTAGAGCTCCTAGCGGGAGGACAGATACGCAGTATTTT
TRBV20-1,14,TRBJ1-1,-,-,CSARGFGRDTEAFF,TGCAGTGCTAGGGGGTTCGGCAGAGACACTGAAGCTTTCTTT
TRBV5-1,15,TRBJ2-7,TRBD2,-,CASSSVAGGSYEQYF,TGCGCCAGCAGTTCCGTAGCGGGGGGATCCTACGAGCAGTACTTC
TRBV6-5,14,TRBJ2-1,TRBD2,many,CASASGTTYNEQFF,TGTGCCAGCGCTTCCGGGACTACCTACAATGAGCAGTTCTTC
TRBV9,17,TRBJ2-3,-,few,CASSPRGAGANTDTQYF,TGTGCCAGCAGCCCCAGGGGGGCGGGAGCGAACACAGATACGCAGTATTTT
TRBV27,15,TRBJ2-4,-,-,CASRGAGGAHSIQYF,TGTGCCAGCAGGGGGGCGGGCGGTGCCCACTCCATTCAGTACTTC
TRBV20-1,15,TRBJ1-3,TRBD1,-,CSARDGTGSGNTIYF,TGCAGTGCTAGAGATGGGACAGGGTCCGGAAACACCATATATTTT
TRBV28,14,TRBJ1-5,-,-,CASSFNRNYQPQHF,TGTGCCAGCAGTTTCAACAGAAACTATCAGCCCCAGCATTTT
TRBV5-5,16,TRBJ1-2,TRBD1,-,CASSAGPTGAPKGYTF,TGTGCCAGCAGCGCCGGCCCTACAGGGGCTCCAAAGGGCTACACCTTC
TRBV6-5,15,TRBJ2-7,-,many,CASSYSGHTTYEQYF,TGTGCCAGCAGTTACTCGGGACACACTACCTACGAGCAGTACTTC
TRBV20-1,12,TRBJ2-1,-,many,CSAPGPGYEQFF,TGCAGTGCTCCCGGACCCGGGTATGAGCAGTTCTTC
TRBV29-1,12,TRBJ2-1,-,-,CSAVGGGNEQFF,TGCAGCGCTGTCGGGGGTGGAAATGAGCAGTTCTTC
TRBV5-5,15,TRBJ1-4,-,-,CASSLGTGLSEKLFF,TGTGCCAGCAGCTTGGGCACAGGACTGAGTGAAAAACTGTTTTTT
TRBV7-9,16,TRBJ1-3,TRBD1,-,CASSYRGQSSGNTIYF,TGTGCCAGCAGCTACAGGGGGCAGAGCTCTGGAAACACCATATATTTT
TRBV2,15,TRBJ1-2,TRBD1,-,CASSDVQGANYSYTF,TGTGCCAGCAGTGATGTGCAGGGGGCGAATTATAGCTACACCTTC
TRBV13,13,TRBJ1-1,TRBD1,few,CASSSRGPGEAFF,TGTGCCAGCAGCTCCAGGGGGCCTGGTGAAGCTTTCTTT
TRBV29-1,12,TRBJ2-3,-,few,CSVGTMTDTQYF,TGCAGCGTGGGGACGATGACAGATACGCAGTATTTT
TRBV10-3,15,TRBJ1-1,-,few,CAISQRGSGNTEAFF,TGTGCCATCAGTCAGAGGGGGTCTGGGAACACTGAAGCTTTCTTT
TRBV28,15,TRBJ2-7,TRBD1,-,CASVGPDRYSYEQYF,TGTGCCAGCGTGGGCCCGGACAGGTACTCCTACGAGCAGTACTTC
TRBV7-2,15,TRBJ2-7,-,-,CASSPRRSLVYEQYF,TGTGCCAGCAGCCCGCGCCGCAGCCTAGTCTACGAGCAGTACTTC
TRBV29-1,11,TRBJ1-2,-,few,CSVLTHYGYTF,TGCAGCGTATTGACCCACTATGGCTACACCTTC
TRBV21-1,11,TRBJ2-3,-,few,CARGGTDTQYF,TGTGCCAGAGGGGGCACAGATACGCAGTATTTT
TRBV15,14,TRBJ2-1,-,-,CATSKGGPYNEQFF,TGTGCCACCAGCAAGGGGGGACCCTACAATGAGCAGTTCTTC
TRBV12-3/TRBV12-4,13,TRBJ1-4,-,few,CASSSGRYEKLFF,TGTGCCAGCAGTTCGGGACGGTATGAAAAACTGTTTTTT
TRBV20-1,13,TRBJ1-2,TRBD1,few,CSARLQGIDGYTF,TGCAGTGCCCGGCTACAGGGGATCGATGGCTACACCTTC
TRBV4-2,17,TRBJ1-4,-,many,CASSQDWTVATNEKLFF,TGTGCCAGCAGCCAAGATTGGACAGTTGCAACTAATGAAAAACTGTTTTTT
TRBV20-1,9,TRBJ1-1,-,-,CSARPEAFF,TGCAGTGCTAGACCTGAAGCTTTCTTT
TRBV4-1,15,TRBJ1-2,-,-,CASSQGQTVNYGYTF,TGCGCCAGCAGCCAAGGGCAGACCGTGAACTATGGCTACACCTTC
TRBV20-1,13,TRBJ2-3,-,many,CSARDPDTDTQYF,TGCAGTGCTAGAGATCCCGACACAGATACGCAGTATTTT
TRBV7-2,14,TRBJ2-1,-,many,CASSLGGNANEQFF,TGTGCCAGCAGCTTAGGAGGGAACGCCAATGAGCAGTTCTTC
TRBV4-3,16,TRBJ2-1,-,-,CASSVITGVVRNEQFF,TGCGCCAGCAGCGTCATAACCGGAGTCGTCAGGAATGAGCAGTTCTTC
TRBV28,15,TRBJ2-1,TRBD2,-,CASTLRAGAHNEQFF,TGTGCCAGCACCCTCCGGGCGGGAGCCCACAATGAGCAGTTCTTC
TRBV3-1,12,TRBJ1-1,-,many,CASSQAAEGAFF,TGTGCCAGCAGCCAAGCCGCCGAGGGAGCTTTCTTT
TRBV7-2,15,TRBJ2-2,-,few,CASSPPVGYSGELFF,TGTGCCAGCAGCCCTCCAGTGGGGTATTCCGGGGAGCTGTTTTTT
TRBV12-3/TRBV12-4,13,TRBJ1-1,-,-,CASSLSSVSEAFF,TGTGCCAGCAGTTTAAGTTCGGTTTCTGAAGCTTTCTTT
TRBV20-1,13,TRBJ2-4,TRBD1,-,CSAGTVAKNIQYF,TGCAGTGCAGGGACAGTAGCCAAAAACATTCAGTACTTC
TRBV28,14,TRBJ2-7,TRBD2,few,CASRLPGLAHEQYF,TGTGCCAGCAGATTACCGGGACTAGCCCACGAGCAGTACTTC
TRBV2,12,TRBJ2-3,-,many,CASSTDTDTQYF,TGTGCCAGCAGTACCGACACAGATACGCAGTATTTT
TRBV18,13,TRBJ2-1,-,many,CASSPTGMDEQFF,TGTGCCAGCTCACCCACGGGGATGGATGAGCAGTTCTTC
TRBV20-1,13,TRBJ2-3,TRBD2,few,CSARTGGADTQYF,TGCAGTGCTAGGACGGGAGGAGCAGATACGCAGTATTTT
TRBV27,15,TRBJ1-1,-,few,CASSLYPWGGTEAFF,TGTGCCAGCAGTTTATACCCGTGGGGGGGAACTGAAGCTTTCTTT
TRBV30,13,TRBJ2-3,-,-,CAQTQLGTDTQYF,TGTGCCCAAACCCAACTCGGCACAGATACGCAGTATTTT
TRBV20-1,11,TRBJ1-3,-,-,CSAYEGNTIYF,TGCAGTGCCTATGAAGGAAACACCATATATTTT
TRBV20-1,13,TRBJ1-2,TRBD1,-,CSARDRTGDGYTF,TGCAGTGCTAGAGATCGGACAGGGGATGGCTACACCTTC
TRBV3-1,14,TRBJ1-4,TRBD1,-,CASSPKGAHEKLFF,TGTGCCAGCAGCCCCAAGGGGGCTCATGAAAAACTGTTTTTT
TRBV29-1,11,TRBJ1-1,-,-,CSGTENTEAFF,TGCAGCGGGACGGAGAACACTGAAGCTTTCTTT
TRBV12-3/TRBV12-4,15,TRBJ2-1,TRBD1,-,CASSLKQGPHNEQFF,TGTGCCAGCAGTTTAAAACAGGGGCCCCACAATGAGCAGTTCTTC
TRBV20-1,15,TRBJ2-3,TRBD1,many,CSASWTGGSTDTQYF,TGCAGTGCTAGTTGGACAGGGGGCTCCACAGATACGCAGTATTTT
TRBV29-1,12,TRBJ1-2,-,few,CSVTGDNYGYTF,TGCAGCGTCACAGGAGATAACTATGGCTACACCTTC